A selection of T cell receptor beta chains follows, all from one sample in a study of response to subunit inactivated influenza vaccine. TCRdb ran MiXCR on the RT-PCR reads and lists one entry per CDR3 protein. The sample contains roughly 500,000 distinct CDR3 sequences, approximately 24% of which appear only once. These data are also associated with another study on T cells expressing NK-cell markers.

The specimen was CD4+ T cells sorted from PBMCs, collected 11 to 12 days after vaccination. The receptor set was obtained from a man in his forties or fifties who received an inactivated influenza vaccine. Each CDR3 is given without its conserved first and last residue. The order of the fields is J gene, D gene, V gene, CDR3 protein. The D gene is left open where the match is weak.

J: TRBJ2-2
D: -
V: TRBV6-1
CDR3: ASSAWDEGELF

J: TRBJ1-1
D: -
V: TRBV20-1
CDR3: SARVGHPNTEAF

J: TRBJ2-7
D: TRBD1
V: TRBV4-2
CDR3: ASSQTTGGYEQY

J: TRBJ2-7
D: -
V: TRBV18
CDR3: ASSPVDAISYEQY

J: TRBJ2-2
D: -
V: TRBV12-3/TRBV12-4
CDR3: ASSRLKNTGELF

J: TRBJ1-4
D: -
V: TRBV7-8
CDR3: ASSLAQGVGEKLF

J: TRBJ2-7
D: -
V: TRBV29-1
CDR3: SVGFGSSSYEQY

J: TRBJ2-7
D: -
V: TRBV7-2
CDR3: ASSSDFYEQY

J: TRBJ2-5
D: TRBD1
V: TRBV12-3/TRBV12-4
CDR3: ASNIRTGFAETQY

J: TRBJ2-7
D: -
V: TRBV2
CDR3: ASSVEVSEQY

J: TRBJ2-1
D: -
V: TRBV7-9
CDR3: ASSLGVSNEQF

J: TRBJ1-4
D: -
V: TRBV5-1
CDR3: ASSFRATTNEKLF

J: TRBJ2-4
D: -
V: TRBV18
CDR3: ASSPGMLAKNIQY

J: TRBJ1-4
D: -
V: TRBV28
CDR3: ASSLSPGLTNEKLF

J: TRBJ2-1
D: -
V: TRBV20-1
CDR3: SARGQADEQF

J: TRBJ2-1
D: TRBD1
V: TRBV5-1
CDR3: ASSSLLTGVGNEQF

J: TRBJ1-3
D: -
V: TRBV4-2
CDR3: ASSPPGSGNTIY

J: TRBJ2-7
D: TRBD1
V: TRBV15
CDR3: ATSPRQGANSYEQY

J: TRBJ2-1
D: -
V: TRBV5-6
CDR3: ASSPGRRTYNEQF

J: TRBJ2-3
D: -
V: TRBV27
CDR3: ASSFFDTQY

J: TRBJ2-3
D: -
V: TRBV4-3
CDR3: ASSQDAAGYPDTQY

J: TRBJ1-6
D: -
V: TRBV7-2
CDR3: ASSLYQESPLH

J: TRBJ2-1
D: -
V: TRBV20-1
CDR3: SARDMGGSYNEQF

J: TRBJ2-7
D: TRBD2
V: TRBV6-2/TRBV6-3
CDR3: ASRRPAGPEQY

J: TRBJ2-1
D: TRBD2
V: TRBV12-3/TRBV12-4
CDR3: ASSSRDYYNEQF

J: TRBJ1-4
D: -
V: TRBV4-1
CDR3: ASSQETEINEKLF

J: TRBJ2-6
D: TRBD2
V: TRBV10-3
CDR3: AITSGRGISGANVLT

J: TRBJ2-3
D: -
V: TRBV7-9
CDR3: ASASGSSTDTQY

J: TRBJ2-3
D: -
V: TRBV5-1
CDR3: ASSLGLAHDTDTQY

J: TRBJ2-7
D: -
V: TRBV15
CDR3: ATSRDSLAGYEQY

J: TRBJ1-1
D: -
V: TRBV24-1
CDR3: ATSETAPGGRGEAF

J: TRBJ1-1
D: -
V: TRBV15
CDR3: ATSRRGRAAEAF

J: TRBJ2-1
D: TRBD2
V: TRBV12-3/TRBV12-4
CDR3: ASSAGTSGTTEQF

J: TRBJ2-5
D: -
V: TRBV7-9
CDR3: ASSLAETVQETQY

J: TRBJ2-2
D: TRBD1
V: TRBV5-1
CDR3: ASSTQGASTGELF

J: TRBJ2-5
D: TRBD2
V: TRBV7-2
CDR3: ASSKFLAEPQETQY

J: TRBJ1-5
D: -
V: TRBV6-2/TRBV6-3
CDR3: ASSYSEISNQPQH

J: TRBJ2-1
D: TRBD2
V: TRBV7-2
CDR3: ASHPGLASNEQF

J: TRBJ2-1
D: TRBD2
V: TRBV5-1
CDR3: ASSGTSGKTYNEQF

J: TRBJ2-1
D: -
V: TRBV7-2
CDR3: ASTLDWGTRNQF

J: TRBJ1-6
D: -
V: TRBV14
CDR3: ASSQLGGLH

J: TRBJ2-1
D: TRBD1
V: TRBV19
CDR3: ASSLLQGAGGEQF

J: TRBJ2-5
D: TRBD1
V: TRBV4-2
CDR3: ASSQELGQGAAAQY

J: TRBJ2-3
D: -
V: TRBV12-3/TRBV12-4
CDR3: ASTTGDTDTQY

J: TRBJ1-4
D: TRBD1
V: TRBV18
CDR3: ASALTGTGNEKLF

J: TRBJ1-5
D: -
V: TRBV12-3/TRBV12-4
CDR3: ASSPTRGGNQPQH

J: TRBJ2-5
D: TRBD2
V: TRBV20-1
CDR3: SARVAGALETQY

J: TRBJ2-6
D: -
V: TRBV20-1
CDR3: SADPLTGHSGANVLT

J: TRBJ2-4
D: -
V: TRBV20-1
CDR3: SAAPGPEIGKNIQY

J: TRBJ2-3
D: TRBD1
V: TRBV7-9
CDR3: ASSAQGTGTDTQY